This TCR beta chain was recorded in a study of neurological immune-mediated disorders. Findings and caveats of the study: While HTLV-1-associated myelopathy showed the greatest TCR clonal expansion, multiple sclerosis showed the least, falling below healthy controls. CDR3 amino acid sequences of expanded clones were not shared across subjects, a result suggesting private repertoires in all groups.

This clonotype was seen repeatedly, ten times or more. Its antigen is not identified. Preparation of the unsorted libraries drew on 2 million PBMCs stored at -80 C. Trimming left V 8 bases short and J 5 bases short, with 13 bases between. Germline-derived CDR1 and CDR2 are DFQATT and SNEGSKA (reference sequence). The CDR3 sequence is 11 residues long. With 10-nucleotide random UMIs, 5'RACE was used to make the cDNA. TCRdb passed the 5' RACE reads through MiXCR, listing each CDR3 protein once. The sample yields approximately 59,000 distinct CDR3 sequences, roughly 4.9% seen once. The sequencing sample was made of PBMCs. The chain combines TRBV20-1 with TRBJ2-7; D not certain. This TCR came from a human donor with multiple sclerosis. The donor label of this sample is uncertain. CDR3 in DNA: TGCAGTTCCCTCGGCAGAGACGAGCAGTACTTC. Amino acid sequence: CSSLGRDEQYF.